Sequencing of this TCR beta chain was carried out in a study of regulatory T cells in long-lasting Graves disease. Indicated time point: newly diagnosed GD, antithyroid drugs for less than 3 months. Preparation of the TCR library used RNA extracted from PBMCs. Study observations and caveats: Those with persistent Graves' had less TCR diversity than newly diagnosed patients.

Both iRepertoire HTBI primers and Arm-PCR of CDR3 regions were used to build the TCR beta libraries. TCRdb re-analysed the multiplex PCR reads in MiXCR, keeping a single row per CDR3 protein. The profile shows about 560,000 distinct CDR3 sequences, approximately 16% of them singletons. Germline V gene lookup returns CDR1 PRHDT and CDR2 FYEKMQ (reference sequence). This CDR3 is 15 amino acids long. Deletions cut 4 bases from V and 5 bases from J, with 16 bases between. There are a few counts of this clonotype. Antigen specificity is unknown. This same sample was also taken into another study, of T cells in Graves' hyperthyroidism and ophthalmopathy. That work contributes: Diagnosis relied on clinical symptoms, serum thyroxine and TRAb, thyroid ultrasound and orbital computed tomography.

This TCR was sampled from a man between 18 and 35 years old with Graves disease. This chain connects TRBV13 to TRBJ2-3; tentatively, D is TRBD1 or TRBD2 (5 bases each). Sequencing used peripheral blood mononuclear cells (PBMCs), obtained at new diagnosis, from a patient treated with antithyroid drugs. This CDR3 is CASSSRDGRLDTQYF. In nucleotides, the CDR3 is TGTGCCAGCAGCTCCCGGGACGGGCGCTTAGATACGCAGTATTTT.